This TCR beta chain comes out of a study of blood T cell repertoires in COVID-19. Germline V lookup: CDR1 SEHNR, CDR2 FQNEAQ (reference sequence). The CDR3 runs to 11 residues. V shed 4 bases and J shed 8 bases, with 8 bases lying between them. Some clones are missing from TCRdb's copy, which holds only in-frame ones; the method was immunoSEQ multiplex PCR. In the table there are 150,000 to 200,000 clones, around 83% of which are singletons. This clonotype was obtained from a woman in her 70s with COVID-19, enrolled during active disease. The chain is built from TRBV7-9 and TRBJ1-2; no clear D. Sequencing input: peripheral blood. CDR3: CASSSLLGYTF. The CDR3 DNA reads TGTGCCAGCAGCTCTCTCCTGGGCTACACCTTC.